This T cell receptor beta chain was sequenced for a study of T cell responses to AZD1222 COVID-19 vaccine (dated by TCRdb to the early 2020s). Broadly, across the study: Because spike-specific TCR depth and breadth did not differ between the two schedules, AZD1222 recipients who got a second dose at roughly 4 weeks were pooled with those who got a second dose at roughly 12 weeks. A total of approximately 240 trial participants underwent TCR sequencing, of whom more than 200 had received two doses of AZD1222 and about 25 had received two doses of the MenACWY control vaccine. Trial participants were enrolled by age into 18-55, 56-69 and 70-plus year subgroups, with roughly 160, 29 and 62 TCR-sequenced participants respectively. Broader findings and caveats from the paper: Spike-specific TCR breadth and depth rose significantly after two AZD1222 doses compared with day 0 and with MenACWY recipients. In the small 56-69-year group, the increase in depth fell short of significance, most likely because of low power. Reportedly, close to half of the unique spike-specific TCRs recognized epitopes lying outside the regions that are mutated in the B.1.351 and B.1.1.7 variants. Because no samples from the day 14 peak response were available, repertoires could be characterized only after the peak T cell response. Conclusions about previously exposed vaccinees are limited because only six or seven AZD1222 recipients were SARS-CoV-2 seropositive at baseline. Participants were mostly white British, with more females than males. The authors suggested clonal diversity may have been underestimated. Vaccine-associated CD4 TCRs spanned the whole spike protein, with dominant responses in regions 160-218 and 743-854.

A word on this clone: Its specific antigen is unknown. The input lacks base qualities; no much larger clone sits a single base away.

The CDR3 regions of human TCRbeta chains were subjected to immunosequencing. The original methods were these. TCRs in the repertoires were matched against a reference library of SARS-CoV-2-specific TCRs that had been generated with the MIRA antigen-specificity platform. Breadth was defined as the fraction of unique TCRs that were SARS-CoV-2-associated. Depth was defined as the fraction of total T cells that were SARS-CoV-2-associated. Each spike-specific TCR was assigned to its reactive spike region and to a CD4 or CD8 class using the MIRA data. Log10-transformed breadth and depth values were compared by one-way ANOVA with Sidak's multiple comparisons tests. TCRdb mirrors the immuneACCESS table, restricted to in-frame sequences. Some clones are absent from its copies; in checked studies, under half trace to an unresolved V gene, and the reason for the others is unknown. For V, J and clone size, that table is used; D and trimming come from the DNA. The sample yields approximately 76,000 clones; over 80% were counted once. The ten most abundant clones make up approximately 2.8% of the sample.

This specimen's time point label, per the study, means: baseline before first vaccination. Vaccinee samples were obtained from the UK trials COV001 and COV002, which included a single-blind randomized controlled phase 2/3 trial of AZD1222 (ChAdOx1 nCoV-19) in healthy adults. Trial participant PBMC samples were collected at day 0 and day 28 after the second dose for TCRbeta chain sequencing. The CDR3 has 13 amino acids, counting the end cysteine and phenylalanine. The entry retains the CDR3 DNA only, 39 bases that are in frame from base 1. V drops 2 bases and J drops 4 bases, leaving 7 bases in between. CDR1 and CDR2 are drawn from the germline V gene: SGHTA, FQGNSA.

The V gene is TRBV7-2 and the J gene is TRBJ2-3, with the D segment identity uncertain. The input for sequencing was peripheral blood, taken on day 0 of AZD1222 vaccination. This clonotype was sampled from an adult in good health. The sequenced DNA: TGTGCCAGCAGCTTATTGTCGCCAGATACGCAGTATTTT. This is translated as CASSLLSPDTQYF.